The clone carrying this TCR beta chain was detected a few times. The antigen remains undetermined. From blood, roughly 250-550 ng of genomic DNA served as TRB template. CDR1 is KGHSH, CDR2 LQKENI, per germline. V dropped 3 bases and J dropped 3; count of bases not matched to a gene: 4. The CDR3 length is 15 residues. This entry is derived from a study of T and B cells in COVID-19 patients. Study context: The recovered cohort's median age was about 34 years, versus roughly 67 years in active infection. Critical illness requiring mechanical ventilation or extracorporeal membrane oxygenation affected 12 of 20 active-infection patients.

The study's findings and limits: Clonality of TRB repertoires was high in active COVID-19; recovery brought above-healthy diversity and richness.

TRB rearrangements were amplified by multiplex PCR with BIOMED2 TRB-A/B primers. TCRdb processed the multiplex PCR reads anew with MiXCR; each CDR3 protein has one entry. There are about 22,000 distinct CDR3 sequences in the sample; 29% occur only once, and 2.5% to 3% lies in the top ten. V and J are TRBV18 and TRBJ2-5; the match to TRBD2 covers 10 bases. The specimen sequenced was blood. This clonotype was sampled from a human donor who had recovered from COVID-19. CDR3 nucleotides: TGTGCCAGCTCACCCTCTAGCGGGAGAGAAGAGACCCAGTACTTC. Translated: CASSPSSGREETQYF. The full variable domain, in which reference TRBV18 and TRBJ2-5 provide the parts outside the CDR3, is NAGVMQNPRHLVRRRGQEARLRCSPMKGHSHVYWYRQLPEEGLKFMVYLQKENIIDESGMPKERFSAEFPKEGPSILRIQQVVRGDSAAYFCASSPSSGREETQYFGPGTRLLVL.